This T cell receptor (beta chain) emerged from a study of cytomegalovirus exposure and HLA in healthy donors. Study-level results: The study recorded 150 to 200 TCR beta chains that were cytomegalovirus-associated. Under in vitro conditions, three CMV-associated chains were confirmed as specific for CMV antigens. Usually a TCR sequence was rare, but some public TCRs were found in many donors.

There are 17 residues in the CDR3. V lost 0 bases and J 5 bases, leaving 16 bases between the germline ends. The germline CDR1 and CDR2 sequences are MRHNA and SNTAGT. The study drew the donors from its roughly 110-subject validation cohort, separate from the approximately 700-subject first cohort. Assay: immunoSEQ multiplex PCR; the TCRdb copy retains only in-frame clones and omits some. The sample lists tens of thousands of clones; 84% were seen once. Details on this clone: Its antigen is still unknown.

This rearrangement joins TRBV6-4 to TRBJ2-2; maybe TRBD1 (7 bases). Sequencing used PBMCs. The TCR originated in a woman aged 18-29 years in good health and CMV-seropositive. CDR3 bases: TGTGCCAGCAGTGACTCCGGCAGGGGGGATGGGACCGGGGAGCTGTTTTTT. Its translation is CASSDSGRGDGTGELFF.